One sample yielded the 31 T cell receptor beta chains listed below, sequenced in a study of cytomegalovirus exposure and HLA in healthy donors. Both 60 Vbeta primers and 13 Jbeta primers went into the PCR. TCRdb's copy holds only in-frame clones and misses some; the assay was immunoSEQ multiplex PCR. The sample lists about 140,000 clones; 60% to 80% were seen once. The specimen sequenced was PBMCs. The receptors were sampled from a woman aged 30 to 39 in good health and CMV-seronegative.

Comments on this clone: This sample also contains other DNA sequences that code for the same CDR3. The chain is built from TRBV29-1 and TRBJ1-1; D call uncertain. The V gene lost 1 base and the J gene lost 5 bases, with 11 bases spanning the gap. The CDR3 consists of 13 residues. Germline V gene sequence: CDR1 SQVTM, CDR2 ANQGSEA. The CDR3 is CSVEGQEGTEAFF. CDR3 nucleotides: TGCAGCGTTGAAGGCCAGGAGGGAACTGAAGCTTTCTTT.

CDR3 region: CASNIQAITEKLFF. The DNA of the CDR3 is TGTGCCAGCAACATACAGGCTATCACGGAAAAACTGTTTTTT. The V and J genes are TRBV5-6 and TRBJ1-4, with D tentatively TRBD1 (5 bases). Germline V gene lookup returns CDR1 SGHDT and CDR2 YYEEEE. V gave up 6 bases and J gave up 8 bases, with 17 bases separating them. There are 14 residues in the CDR3.

The CDR3 reads CASGGANTEAFF. The CDR3 bases are TGTGCCAGCGGGGGGGCGAACACTGAAGCTTTCTTT. This chain connects TRBV28 to TRBJ1-1; possible D gene TRBD1, 6 bases. The CDR3 is 12 residues long. Trimming removed 8 bases from V and 1 base from J, with 8 bases in between. Germline lookup yields CDR1 MDHEN and CDR2 SYDVKM.

The gene calls are TRBV6-1 and TRBJ1-5, with unresolved D. The germline V gene has CDR1 MNHNS and CDR2 SASEGT. V dropped 6 bases and J dropped 0 bases, with 12 bases sitting between them. The CDR3 runs 15 residues. CDR3 protein: CASRETLYSNQPQHF. The CDR3 nucleotides read TGTGCCAGCAGGGAGACCCTTTATAGCAATCAGCCCCAGCATTTT.

The rearrangement uses TRBV6-5 and TRBJ2-5, with a tentative D call TRBD1 (5 bases). Germline V CDR1 and CDR2: MNHEY, SVGAGI. CDR3 length equals 14 residues. The V end was cut by 0 bases, the J end by 5 bases, with 10 bases between. The DNA of the CDR3 is TGTGCCAGCAGTTACTCGCAGGGCGAGGAGACCCAGTACTTC. Translation: CASSYSQGEETQYF.

The V call is TRBV7-3, the J call TRBJ2-5; D gene unclear. Germline loops: CDR1 SGHTA, CDR2 FQGTGA. This CDR3 is built from 13 residues. The V and J ends lost 5 bases and 2 bases respectively, with 9 bases between them. CDR3 sequence reads: CASSERHQETQYF. The CDR3 nucleotides read TGTGCCAGCAGCGAAAGACATCAAGAGACCCAGTACTTC.

The CDR3 DNA is TGTGCCAGCAGTGAACTAGCGGGTTGGGAGGAGCAGTTCTTC. Protein: CASSELAGWEEQFF. The genes are TRBV2 and TRBJ2-1, with TRBD2 identical over 8 bases. The J segment lost 10 bases and the V segment lost 2 bases, leaving 7 bases of the junction unmatched. Germline V CDR1 and CDR2: SNHLY, FYNNEI. The CDR3 spans 14 residues.

The rearrangement links TRBV9 to TRBJ2-7, with 9 nucleotides matching TRBD1. Unmatched junction bases numbered 6, after V lost 2 bases and J lost 3 bases. The length of the CDR3 is 15 residues. The V gene's germline CDR1 is SGDLS and CDR2 YYNGEE. The CDR3 reads CASSVGTGPIYEQYF. CDR3 bases: TGTGCCAGCAGCGTGGGGACAGGGCCAATCTACGAGCAGTACTTC.

CDR3: CASSLGLRENTGELFF. The CDR3 coding sequence is TGTGCCAGCAGCTTAGGGCTAAGAGAAAACACCGGGGAGCTGTTTTTT. The chain is built from TRBV13 and TRBJ2-2; the D is unclear. The V gene lost 0 bases and the J gene lost 2 bases, with 10 bases spanning the gap. CDR1 PRHDT and CDR2 FYEKMQ come from the germline V gene (reference sequence). This CDR3 spans 16 amino acids. Together with reference TRBV13 and TRBJ2-2, the CDR3 gives the full variable domain: AAGVIQSPRHLIKEKRETATLKCYPIPRHDTVYWYQQGPGQDPQFLISFYEKMQSDKGSIPDRFSAQQFSDYHSELNMSSLELGDSALYFCASSLGLRENTGELFFGEGSRLTVL.

The rearrangement uses TRBV6-6 and TRBJ2-6; maybe TRBD1 (6 bases). Germline V gene lookup returns CDR1 MNHNY and CDR2 SVGAGI (reference sequence). This CDR3 is built from 14 residues. The V gene lost 7 bases and the J gene lost 1 base, with 8 bases spanning the gap. Written as DNA, the CDR3 is TGTGCCAGCACCACAGGGTCTGGGGCCAACGTCCTGACTTTC. Residues: CASTTGSGANVLTF.

This sequence joins TRBV5-6 and TRBJ1-1, with D unclear. This CDR3 is 18 amino acids long. Per germline, CDR1 SGHDT and CDR2 YYEEEE. V was clipped by 5 bases and J by 2 bases, with 25 bases between them. The CDR3 spells CASRDFEVIGGKNTEAFF. The CDR3 DNA is TGTGCCAGCAGAGACTTCGAGGTAATCGGCGGAAAAAACACTGAAGCTTTCTTT.

The V call is TRBV14, the J call TRBJ2-7; D perhaps matches TRBD1 (6 bases). This CDR3 comprises 15 residues. V dropped 1 base and J dropped 2 bases, with 12 bases sitting between them. The germline V gene has CDR1 SGHDN and CDR2 FVKESK. In DNA form, the CDR3 reads TGTGCCAGCAGCCAAGCTTCAGGGGTCACCTACGAGCAGTACTTC. Translating gives CASSQASGVTYEQYF. Filled out from reference TRBV14 and TRBJ2-7, the complete variable domain reads EAGVTQFPSHSVIEKGQTVTLRCDPISGHDNLYWYRRVMGKEIKFLLHFVKESKQDESGMPNNRFLAERTGGTYSTLKVQPAELEDSGVYFCASSQASGVTYEQYFGPGTRLTVT.

V usage is TRBV11-2 and J usage is TRBJ2-3, with D maybe TRBD1 (5 bases). The CDR3 covers 15 residues. Trimming left V 2 bases short and J 3 bases short, with 12 bases between. Germline CDR1 reads SGHAT; CDR2 reads FQNNGV. This CDR3 reads CASSLSQGWTDTQYF. In DNA, the CDR3 is TGTGCCAGCAGCTTATCCCAGGGTTGGACAGATACGCAGTATTTT. The full variable domain, with the rest looked up from reference TRBV11-2 and TRBJ2-3, is EAGVAQSPRYKIIEKRQSVAFWCNPISGHATLYWYQQILGQGPKLLIQFQNNGVVDDSQLPKDRFSAERLKGVDSTLKIQPAKLEDSAVYLCASSLSQGWTDTQYFGPGTRLTVL.

This chain joins TRBV30 and TRBJ1-2; 7 bases match TRBD1. The germline CDR1 and CDR2 sequences are GTSNPN and SVGIG (reference sequence). The CDR3 consists of 14 residues. V was pared by 8 bases and J by 8 bases, with 17 bases of the junction left unmatched. The CDR3 DNA sequence: TGTGCCACTCTTACAGGGGTCAGGACTTGCGGCTACACCTTC. It specifies CATLTGVRTCGYTF.

The gene calls are TRBV9 and TRBJ2-2, with D unclear. V gave up 6 bases and J gave up 7 bases, with 16 bases separating them. The CDR3 is 14 residues long. Germline CDR1 is SGDLS and CDR2 is YYNGEE. Written as DNA, the CDR3 is TGTGCCAGCATGCAGGCAGCTTCTGGCGGGGAGCTGTTTTTT. Protein sequence: CASMQAASGGELFF.

The chain uses TRBV5-4 and TRBJ1-2, with D tentatively TRBD1 (5 bases). V was clipped by 0 bases and J by 10 bases, with 16 bases between them. The germline V gene has CDR1 SGHNT and CDR2 YYREEE (reference sequence). There are 14 residues in the CDR3. This chain's CDR3 is CASSLVLSKGDYTF. As DNA, the CDR3 is TGTGCCAGCAGCTTGGTCCTATCAAAAGGGGACTACACCTTC.

V and J are TRBV2 and TRBJ2-7; TRBD2 might be the D (7 bases). V lost 6 bases to trimming and J lost 3 bases, with 15 bases between them. Germline CDR1 and CDR2: SNHLY and FYNNEI. CDR3 length equals 14 residues. The CDR3 nucleotides read TGTGCCAGCAGAGAGAGCGGGACACACTACGAGCAGTACTTC. This gives the protein CASRESGTHYEQYF.

The chain is built from TRBV30 and TRBJ2-5; possibly TRBD2 for D (6 bases). Germline CDR1 reads GTSNPN; CDR2 reads SVGIG (reference sequence). The V end was cut by 2 bases, the J end by 5 bases, with 18 bases between. The CDR3 consists of 15 residues. As DNA, the CDR3 is TGTGCCTGGAGTCCTGGTGTGGGGGGAAGGGAGACCCAGTACTTC. It encodes CAWSPGVGGRETQYF.

The rearrangement links TRBV9 to TRBJ2-3; the match to TRBD2 covers 8 bases. Germline V CDR1 and CDR2: SGDLS, YYNGEE. The CDR3 covers 17 residues. J was trimmed by 1 base and V by 6 bases; bases with no gene match: 13. The CDR3 protein is CASTSSGGREGTDTQYF. The CDR3 DNA is TGTGCCAGCACCTCCTCTGGGGGGCGGGAGGGCACAGATACGCAGTATTTT. The entire variable domain, with the rest obtained from reference TRBV9 and TRBJ2-3, is as follows: DSGVTQTPKHLITATGQRVTLRCSPRSGDLSVYWYQQSLDQGLQFLIQYYNGEERAKGNILERFSAQQFPDLHSELNLSSLELGDSALYFCASTSSGGREGTDTQYFGPGTRLTVL.

The rearrangement uses TRBV6-6 and TRBJ1-4; D is perhaps TRBD1 (5 bases). Germline CDR1 is MNHNY and CDR2 is SVGAGI (reference sequence). Trimming cost V 1 base and J 6 bases, with 15 bases left between them. The CDR3 runs 16 residues. Here the CDR3 reads CASSYWGGRPDEKLFF. Here the CDR3 DNA reads TGTGCCAGCAGTTACTGGGGCGGCCGACCCGATGAAAAACTGTTTTTT.

This sequence joins TRBV19 and TRBJ1-1; a possible D gene is TRBD1 (5 bases). Germline V gives CDR1 LNHDA, CDR2 SQIVND (reference sequence). CDR3 length equals 17 residues. V shed 5 bases and J shed 5 bases, with 24 bases lying between them. The CDR3 DNA is TGTGCCAGTAGTCCCCTGGTAGGACGGGGGGGATTGACTGAAGCTTTCTTT. This translates into CASSPLVGRGGLTEAFF.

This sequence joins TRBV5-5 and TRBJ2-1, with 7 positions matching TRBD2. The CDR3 is 17 residues long. The V and J ends lost 2 bases and 6 bases, in that order; junction bases with no gene match: 14. Germline V gives CDR1 SGHKS, CDR2 YYEKEE (reference sequence). As DNA, the CDR3 is TGTGCCAGCAGCTTAGAGGGACTAACTGCACTCTCCAATGAGCAGTTCTTC. Residues: CASSLEGLTALSNEQFF.

The gene calls are TRBV2 and TRBJ2-7; 9 nucleotides line up with TRBD2. Germline V CDR1 and CDR2: SNHLY, FYNNEI. The CDR3 consists of 14 residues. The trim removed 5 bases at V and 3 bases at J, leaving 5 bases unmatched. CDR3 loop: CASSSPTSGYEQYF. The CDR3, as DNA: TGTGCCAGCAGTTCCCCGACTAGCGGCTACGAGCAGTACTTC.

The V gene is TRBV7-6, the J gene TRBJ2-1, with 8 bases fitting TRBD2. Germline-derived CDR1 and CDR2 are SGHVS and FNYEAQ. V gave up 5 bases and J gave up 6 bases; unmatched junction bases: 9. The CDR3 has 15 residues. CDR3: CASSPGTRKSNEQFF. The DNA for the CDR3 is TGTGCCAGCAGCCCCGGGACTAGAAAGAGCAATGAGCAGTTCTTC.

A few counts support this clone. The chain recombines TRBV29-1 with TRBJ2-1; 11 positions agree with TRBD2. This CDR3 is built from 14 residues. Germline-derived CDR1 and CDR2 are SQVTM and ANQGSEA. V trimming: 7 bases; J trimming: 3 bases; junction bases outside the gene matches: 5. CDR3 protein: CSALTSGNYNEQFF. In DNA, the CDR3 is TGCAGCGCTTTGACTAGCGGGAACTACAATGAGCAGTTCTTC.

The chain has TRBV6-1 and TRBJ1-1; D possibly corresponds to TRBD1 (5 bases). V dropped 2 bases and J dropped 3 bases, with 13 bases sitting between them. Germline loops: CDR1 MNHNS, CDR2 SASEGT. The CDR3 length is 15 residues. The CDR3 DNA reads TGTGCCAGCAGTGAACCGGGGGTGGGGGACACTGAAGCTTTCTTT. It yields the protein CASSEPGVGDTEAFF.

This chain uses TRBV28 with TRBJ2-5; TRBD2 matches at 12 bases. The last part of the DNA fits TRBJ2-7 better; the J call may be wrong. Germline V gene sequence: CDR1 MDHEN, CDR2 SYDVKM. The CDR3 contains 16 residues. CDR3 sequence reads: CASTPTQLAGGHEQYF. In DNA form, the CDR3 reads TGTGCCAGCACCCCGACCCAACTAGCGGGAGGACACGAGCAGTACTTC.

This sequence joins TRBV6-5 and TRBJ2-1; TRBD2 agrees at 11 bases. The CDR3 loop spans 15 amino acids. From germline, CDR1 is MNHEY and CDR2 SVGAGI. V lost 4 bases and J lost 2; bases outside the gene matches: 1. Written as DNA, the CDR3 is TGTGCCAGCAGTTCGACTAGCGGGACCTACAATGAGCAGTTCTTC. As protein: CASSSTSGTYNEQFF.

V and J are TRBV5-4 and TRBJ2-7, with 11 bases that match TRBD2. The CDR3 is made up of 17 amino acids. Germline V gene data show CDR1 as SGHNT and CDR2 as YYREEE (reference sequence). V lost 1 base and J lost 2; bases outside the gene matches: 8. CDR3 DNA sequence: TGTGCCAGCAGCTTGACTAGCGGGAGCGTACCTCCCTACGAGCAGTACTTC. Protein: CASSLTSGSVPPYEQYF.

The rearrangement links TRBV11-2 to TRBJ2-1; no clear D gene. Trimming took 5 bases from V and 2 from J, leaving 7 bases between them. Germline loops: CDR1 SGHAT, CDR2 FQNNGV. This CDR3 contains 13 residues. The CDR3 here is CASSRGTYNEQFF. The CDR3, as DNA: TGTGCCAGCAGCCGCGGTACCTACAATGAGCAGTTCTTC. Combining the CDR3 with reference TRBV11-2 and TRBJ2-1 gives the whole variable domain EAGVAQSPRYKIIEKRQSVAFWCNPISGHATLYWYQQILGQGPKLLIQFQNNGVVDDSQLPKDRFSAERLKGVDSTLKIQPAKLEDSAVYLCASSRGTYNEQFFGPGTRLTVL.

V is TRBV7-2 and J is TRBJ2-7, with 7 bases aligning to TRBD1. V shed 1 base, J shed 12 bases, and the junction held 12 bases outside the gene matches. Germline V gene data show CDR1 as SGHTA and CDR2 as FQGNSA. The CDR3 has 14 residues. The CDR3 region is CASSLVPTGRVSYF. Written as DNA, the CDR3 is TGTGCCAGCAGCTTAGTCCCGACAGGGCGGGTTTCGTACTTC.